This T cell receptor (beta chain) stems from a study of T cells after posttransplantation cyclophosphamide. Study findings and constraints: TRB clonality was highly associated with recipient CMV seropositivity and reactivation. Tissue-infiltrating T cells from skin or gut overlapped little with blood T cells. Donor-recipient repertoire similarity was low at 1-2 months, rising over year one.

This clone was seen ten or more times. The antigen remains unidentified. This related bone marrow graft donor gave peripheral blood on the day of marrow donation. Trimming removed 1 base from V and 6 bases from J; junction bases left unmatched: 7. From germline, CDR1 is LGHNA and CDR2 YSLEER. The CDR3 has 15 residues. Method: immunoSEQ multiplex PCR; TCRdb's copy keeps in-frame clones and lacks some. The sample lists over 45,000 clones, none appearing once, the ten largest making up roughly 2%. The genes are TRBV4-3 and TRBJ2-3; 7 positions agree with TRBD2. The sequenced sample consisted of PBMCs. This TCR came from a man between 40 and 49 years old in good health, CMV-negative, and a related stem cell transplant donor. The CDR3 region is CASSQVAGARDTQYF. Written as DNA, the CDR3 is TGCGCCAGCAGCCAAGTGGCGGGAGCGAGGGATACGCAGTATTTT.